These 8 T cell receptor beta chains originate from one sample sequenced in a study of TIL therapy for anti-PD-1-resistant metastatic lung cancer. This was the immunoSEQ v3 assay. The repertoire was sequenced with immunoSEQ multiplex PCR; TCRdb's copy has only in-frame clones and lacks some. The sample lists some 57,000 clones, around nine tenths occurring once. The time point is: pre-treatment sample, taken before nivolumab and TIL therapy. This specimen consisted of blood, obtained at baseline. Source of these receptors: a person between 25 and 79 years old with non-small cell lung cancer.

This clone was detected only once. The chain links TRBV5-1 to TRBJ2-2; no clear D. The CDR3 sequence is 13 residues long. The V gene's germline CDR1 is SGHRS and CDR2 YFSETQ. Trimming cost V 3 bases and J 5 bases, with 8 bases left between them. The CDR3: CASSSSGTGELFF. CDR3 nucleotide sequence: TGCGCCAGCAGCTCCTCCGGAACCGGGGAGCTGTTTTTT.

This clone has more than one count but fewer than ten. V is TRBV20-1 and J is TRBJ1-5, with D maybe TRBD1 (5 bases). CDR1 is DFQATT, CDR2 SNEGSKA, per germline (reference sequence). V lost 3 bases, J lost 2 bases, and 14 bases lay in between. CDR3 length: 15 amino acids. The CDR3 loop is CSASRPGQGNQPQHF. In DNA form, the CDR3 reads TGCAGTGCTAGTCGGCCAGGGCAGGGCAATCAGCCCCAGCATTTT.

The chain is built from TRBV19 and TRBJ1-4; no clear D. Trimming cost V 3 bases and J 5 bases, with 10 bases left between them. Per the germline V gene, CDR1 is LNHDA and CDR2 is SQIVND (reference sequence). This CDR3 is built from 14 residues. Written as DNA, the CDR3 is TGTGCCAGTAGTATTCGGCGGCTAAATGAAAAACTGTTTTTT. Translation gives CASSIRRLNEKLFF.

The sample holds one count of this clone. This sequence joins TRBV19 and TRBJ1-1; D is undetermined. Germline lookup yields CDR1 LNHDA and CDR2 SQIVND (reference sequence). Trimming cost V 5 bases and J 6 bases, with 19 bases left between them. The CDR3 extends over 15 amino acids. The chain's CDR3 is CASSGVAGPVAEAFF. The DNA for the CDR3 is TGTGCCAGTAGTGGGGTGGCGGGCCCAGTCGCTGAAGCTTTCTTT.

The chain links TRBV28 to TRBJ1-1; D not certain. Germline V gives CDR1 MDHEN, CDR2 SYDVKM. The length of the CDR3 is 13 residues. The ends were cut back, 5 bases at V and 6 bases at J, with 13 bases in the middle. CDR3 sequence reads: CASSPNSWAEAFF. The CDR3, as DNA: TGTGCCAGCAGTCCAAATAGTTGGGCTGAAGCTTTCTTT.

This clone was found a few times. V is TRBV2 and J is TRBJ1-3; D call uncertain. Germline V gene lookup returns CDR1 SNHLY and CDR2 FYNNEI. V shed 2 bases and J shed 0 bases, with 8 bases lying between them. This CDR3 has 15 residues. Here the CDR3 reads CASSEFTTSGNTIYF. The CDR3 DNA sequence: TGTGCCAGCAGTGAATTCACCACCTCTGGAAACACCATATATTTT.

The chain carries TRBV10-2 and TRBJ1-1, with TRBD1 identical over 8 bases. J was trimmed by 3 bases and V by 2 bases; bases with no gene match: 2. CDR3 size: 14 residues. Per the germline V gene, CDR1 is WSHSY and CDR2 is SAAADI. For the CDR3, the DNA is TGCGCCAGCAGTGAGCGCAGGGGGCACACTGAAGCTTTCTTT. This encodes CASSERRGHTEAFF.

The V gene is TRBV15, the J gene TRBJ2-7, with TRBD1 identical over 10 bases. CDR1 LNHNV and CDR2 YYDKDF come from the germline V gene (reference sequence). The CDR3 loop spans 15 amino acids. Germline trimming cut 4 bases from V and 1 base from J; bases unmatched to any gene: 4. The CDR3 loop is CATSIRTGGSYEQYF. The CDR3 coding sequence is TGTGCCACCAGCATTCGGACAGGGGGATCCTACGAGCAGTACTTC.